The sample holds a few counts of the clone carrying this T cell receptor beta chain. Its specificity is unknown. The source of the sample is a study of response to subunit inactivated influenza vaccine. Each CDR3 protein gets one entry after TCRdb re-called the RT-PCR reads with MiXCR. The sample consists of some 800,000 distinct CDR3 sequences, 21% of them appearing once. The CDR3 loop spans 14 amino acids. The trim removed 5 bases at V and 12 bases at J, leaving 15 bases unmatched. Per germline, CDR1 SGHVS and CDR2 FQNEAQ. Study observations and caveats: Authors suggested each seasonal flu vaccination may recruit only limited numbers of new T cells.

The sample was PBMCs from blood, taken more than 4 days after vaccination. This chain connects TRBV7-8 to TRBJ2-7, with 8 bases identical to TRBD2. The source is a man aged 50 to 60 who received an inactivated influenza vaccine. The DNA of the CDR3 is TGTGCCAGCAGCGCAACTAGCGGCGTAAGGGCGAGGTACTTC. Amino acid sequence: CASSATSGVRARYF.